The rows below give T cell receptor beta chains drawn from one sample of a study of T cells of healthy individuals. From the 5' RACE reads, TCRdb called clonotypes with MiXCR, one entry per CDR3 protein. The sample consists of about 96,000 distinct CDR3 sequences, around 17% of them appearing once. These receptor sequences come from a human donor in good health. The CDR3 runs from the conserved cysteine through the conserved F or W. Each record gives: CDR3 length, clone size, J gene, V gene, D gene, CDR3 protein, CDR3 DNA. A D gene is named only where the DNA matches it firmly. Some rows have no size entry. The others give once, few or many, or a class for an expanded clone.

cdr3_length: 12; clone_size: many; j_call: TRBJ2-7; v_call: TRBV12-3/TRBV12-4; d_call: .; cdr3_aa: CASSPPGYEQYF; cdr3_nt: TGTGCCAGCAGTCCGCCGGGGTACGAGCAGTACTTC
cdr3_length: 15; clone_size: .; j_call: TRBJ2-3; v_call: TRBV10-3; d_call: .; cdr3_aa: CAISRRATSTDTQYF; cdr3_nt: TGTGCCATCAGCCGGAGAGCGACTAGCACAGATACGCAGTATTTT
cdr3_length: 15; clone_size: few; j_call: TRBJ2-7; v_call: TRBV14; d_call: TRBD2; cdr3_aa: CASSQIAGESYEQYF; cdr3_nt: TGTGCCAGCAGCCAGATAGCGGGGGAGAGCTACGAGCAGTACTTC
cdr3_length: 12; clone_size: many; j_call: TRBJ2-7; v_call: TRBV20-1; d_call: .; cdr3_aa: CSAMGVEYEQYF; cdr3_nt: TGCAGTGCGATGGGGGTTGAGTACGAGCAGTACTTC
cdr3_length: 13; clone_size: few; j_call: TRBJ2-7; v_call: TRBV6-2/TRBV6-3; d_call: .; cdr3_aa: CASSSPTKNEQYF; cdr3_nt: TGTGCCAGCAGTTCTCCTACGAAGAACGAGCAGTACTTC
cdr3_length: 12; clone_size: few; j_call: TRBJ1-1; v_call: TRBV12-3/TRBV12-4; d_call: .; cdr3_aa: CASKGVQSEAFF; cdr3_nt: TGTGCCAGCAAAGGGGTTCAGTCTGAAGCTTTCTTT
cdr3_length: 12; clone_size: .; j_call: TRBJ1-1; v_call: TRBV7-9; d_call: .; cdr3_aa: CASRDRNTEAFF; cdr3_nt: TGTGCCAGCCGCGATCGGAACACTGAAGCTTTCTTT
cdr3_length: 17; clone_size: many; j_call: TRBJ1-2; v_call: TRBV29-1; d_call: .; cdr3_aa: CSVEGQGGPKAGYGYTF; cdr3_nt: TGCAGCGTTGAAGGGCAGGGAGGTCCTAAGGCTGGCTATGGCTACACCTTC
cdr3_length: 12; clone_size: few; j_call: TRBJ1-2; v_call: TRBV7-9; d_call: TRBD1; cdr3_aa: CASSSQGTGYTF; cdr3_nt: TGTGCCAGCAGCTCACAGGGGACCGGCTACACCTTC
cdr3_length: 14; clone_size: .; j_call: TRBJ1-2; v_call: TRBV7-2; d_call: .; cdr3_aa: CASSPQTGLDGYTF; cdr3_nt: TGTGCCAGCAGCCCACAGACAGGACTGGATGGCTACACCTTC
cdr3_length: 14; clone_size: many; j_call: TRBJ2-7; v_call: TRBV7-2; d_call: .; cdr3_aa: CASSLNLGTYEQYF; cdr3_nt: TGTGCCAGCAGCTTAAACTTAGGTACCTACGAGCAGTACTTC
cdr3_length: 17; clone_size: many; j_call: TRBJ2-7; v_call: TRBV21-1; d_call: .; cdr3_aa: CASRKGDRQLISYEQYF; cdr3_nt: TGTGCCAGCAGGAAGGGGGATAGACAACTAATCAGCTACGAGCAGTACTTC
cdr3_length: 13; clone_size: .; j_call: TRBJ1-5; v_call: TRBV19; d_call: .; cdr3_aa: CASSSSSNQPQHF; cdr3_nt: TGTGCCAGTAGCAGCAGTAGCAATCAGCCCCAGCATTTT
cdr3_length: 16; clone_size: few; j_call: TRBJ2-1; v_call: TRBV7-8; d_call: .; cdr3_aa: CASSSQTEGPNNEQFF; cdr3_nt: TGTGCCAGCAGCTCCCAAACGGAAGGGCCTAACAATGAGCAGTTCTTC
cdr3_length: 15; clone_size: few; j_call: TRBJ1-4; v_call: TRBV6-6; d_call: .; cdr3_aa: CATKDGWVGSEKLFF; cdr3_nt: TGTGCCACCAAGGACGGGTGGGTCGGGTCTGAAAAACTGTTTTTT
cdr3_length: 16; clone_size: few; j_call: TRBJ2-1; v_call: TRBV11-2; d_call: .; cdr3_aa: CASSLGRGEFFNEQFF; cdr3_nt: TGTGCCAGCAGCTTAGGACGAGGGGAGTTTTTCAATGAGCAGTTCTTC
cdr3_length: 14; clone_size: once; j_call: TRBJ2-7; v_call: TRBV5-1; d_call: .; cdr3_aa: CASSLHPSAIEQYF; cdr3_nt: TGCGCCAGCAGCCTTCACCCTAGCGCGATCGAGCAGTACTTC